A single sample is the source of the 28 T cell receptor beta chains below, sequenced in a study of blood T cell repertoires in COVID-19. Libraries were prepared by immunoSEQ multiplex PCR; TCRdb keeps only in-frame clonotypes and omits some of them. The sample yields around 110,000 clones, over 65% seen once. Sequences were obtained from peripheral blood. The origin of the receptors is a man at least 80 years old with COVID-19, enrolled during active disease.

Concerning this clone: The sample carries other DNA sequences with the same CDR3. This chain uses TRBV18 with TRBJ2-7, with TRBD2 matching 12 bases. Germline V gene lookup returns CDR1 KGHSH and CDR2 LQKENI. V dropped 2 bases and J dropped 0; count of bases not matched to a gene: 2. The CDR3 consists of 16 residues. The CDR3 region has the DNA TGTGCCAGCTCACCAGGACTAGCGGGATCCTCCTACGAGCAGTACTTC. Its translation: CASSPGLAGSSYEQYF.

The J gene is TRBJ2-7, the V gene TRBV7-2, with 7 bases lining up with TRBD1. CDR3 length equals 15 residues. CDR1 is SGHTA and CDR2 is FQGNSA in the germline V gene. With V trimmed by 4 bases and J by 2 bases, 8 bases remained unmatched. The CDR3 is CASSWTGQSPYEQYF. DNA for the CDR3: TGTGCCAGCAGCTGGACGGGACAGTCCCCCTACGAGCAGTACTTC.

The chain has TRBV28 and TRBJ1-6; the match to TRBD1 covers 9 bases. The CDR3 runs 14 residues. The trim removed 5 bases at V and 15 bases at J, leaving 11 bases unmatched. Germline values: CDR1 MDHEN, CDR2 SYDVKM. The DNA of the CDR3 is TGTGCCAGCAGTCGATACGGGACAGGGAGTCTCCTCCACTTT. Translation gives CASSRYGTGSLLHF.

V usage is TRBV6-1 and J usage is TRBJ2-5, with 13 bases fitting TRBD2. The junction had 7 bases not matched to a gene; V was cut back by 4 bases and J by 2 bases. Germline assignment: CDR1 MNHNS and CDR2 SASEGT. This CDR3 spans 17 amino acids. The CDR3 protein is CASSGWTSGRGQETQYF. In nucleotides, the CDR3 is TGTGCCAGCAGTGGGTGGACTAGCGGGAGAGGACAAGAGACCCAGTACTTC.

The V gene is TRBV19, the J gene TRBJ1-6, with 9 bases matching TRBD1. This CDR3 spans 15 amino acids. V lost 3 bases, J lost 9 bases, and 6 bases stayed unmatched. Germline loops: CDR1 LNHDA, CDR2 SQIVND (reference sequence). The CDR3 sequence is CASSIRDREGSPLHF. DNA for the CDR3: TGTGCCAGTAGTATTCGGGACAGGGAAGGTTCACCCCTCCACTTT.

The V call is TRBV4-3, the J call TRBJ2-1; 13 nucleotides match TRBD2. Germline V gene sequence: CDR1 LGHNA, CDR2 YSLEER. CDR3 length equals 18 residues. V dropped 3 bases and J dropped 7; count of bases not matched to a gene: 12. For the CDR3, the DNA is TGCGCCAGCAGCCACCACACTAGCGGGAGGGCCCAAGTGAATGAGCAGTTCTTC. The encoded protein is CASSHHTSGRAQVNEQFF.

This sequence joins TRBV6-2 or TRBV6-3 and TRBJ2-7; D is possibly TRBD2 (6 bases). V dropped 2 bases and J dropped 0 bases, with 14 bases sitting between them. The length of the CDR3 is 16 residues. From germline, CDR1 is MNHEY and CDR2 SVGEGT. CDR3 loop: CASSYVRAGLSYEQYF. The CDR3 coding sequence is TGTGCCAGCAGTTACGTCCGGGCGGGACTCTCCTACGAGCAGTACTTC.

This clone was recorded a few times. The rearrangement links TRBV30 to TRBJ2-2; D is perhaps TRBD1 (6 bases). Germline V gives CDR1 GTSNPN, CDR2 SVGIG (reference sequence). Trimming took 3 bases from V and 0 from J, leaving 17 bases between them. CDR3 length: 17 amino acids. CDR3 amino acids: CAWRNIGQRTNTGELFF. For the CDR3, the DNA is TGTGCCTGGAGAAACATAGGACAGCGTACGAACACCGGGGAGCTGTTTTTT.

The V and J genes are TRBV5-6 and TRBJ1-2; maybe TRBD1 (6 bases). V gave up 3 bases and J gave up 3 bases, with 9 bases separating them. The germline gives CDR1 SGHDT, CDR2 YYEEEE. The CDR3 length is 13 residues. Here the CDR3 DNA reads TGTGCCAGCAGCTCACAGGGATACTATGGCTACACCTTC. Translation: CASSSQGYYGYTF. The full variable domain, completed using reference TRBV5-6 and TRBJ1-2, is DAGVTQSPTHLIKTRGQQVTLRCSPKSGHDTVSWYQQALGQGPQFIFQYYEEEERQRGNFPDRFSGHQFPNYSSELNVNALLLGDSALYLCASSSQGYYGYTFGSGTRLTVV.

The DNA of the CDR3 is TGTGCCACCAGTGACGAGACTAGCGTAGAGACCCAGTACTTC. Its translation is CATSDETSVETQYF. The chain employs TRBV24-1 and TRBJ2-5; TRBD2 aligns across 8 bases. CDR3 length: 14 residues. Germline CDR1 reads KGHDR; CDR2 reads SFDVKD. V gave up 4 bases and J gave up 4 bases; unmatched junction bases: 4.

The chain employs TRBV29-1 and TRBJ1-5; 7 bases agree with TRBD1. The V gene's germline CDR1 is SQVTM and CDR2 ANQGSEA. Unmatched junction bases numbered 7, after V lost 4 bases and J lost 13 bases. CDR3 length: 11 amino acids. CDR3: CSVGLGTEQHF. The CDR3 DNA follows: TGCAGCGTTGGACTTGGGACAGAACAGCATTTT.

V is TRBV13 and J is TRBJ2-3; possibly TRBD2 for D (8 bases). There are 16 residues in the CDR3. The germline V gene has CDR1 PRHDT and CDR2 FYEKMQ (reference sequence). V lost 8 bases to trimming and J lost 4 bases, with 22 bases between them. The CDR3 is CASSHRGGRLPDTQYF. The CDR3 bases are TGTGCCAGCTCCCACAGGGGCGGGAGGTTGCCAGATACGCAGTATTTT.

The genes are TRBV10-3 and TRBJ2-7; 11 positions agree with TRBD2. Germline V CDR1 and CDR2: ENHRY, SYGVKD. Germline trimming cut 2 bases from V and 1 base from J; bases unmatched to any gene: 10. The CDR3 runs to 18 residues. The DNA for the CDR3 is TGTGCCATCAGTGAGATGGGGGTAGCGGGAGGGCGTTCCTACGAGCAGTACTTC. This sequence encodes CAISEMGVAGGRSYEQYF.

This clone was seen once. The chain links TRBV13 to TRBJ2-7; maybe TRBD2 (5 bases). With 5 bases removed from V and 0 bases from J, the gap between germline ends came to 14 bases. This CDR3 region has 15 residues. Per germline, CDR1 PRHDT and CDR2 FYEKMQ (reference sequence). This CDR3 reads CASSSEGGTSYEQYF. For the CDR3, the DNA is TGTGCCAGCAGCAGTGAAGGAGGCACCTCCTACGAGCAGTACTTC.

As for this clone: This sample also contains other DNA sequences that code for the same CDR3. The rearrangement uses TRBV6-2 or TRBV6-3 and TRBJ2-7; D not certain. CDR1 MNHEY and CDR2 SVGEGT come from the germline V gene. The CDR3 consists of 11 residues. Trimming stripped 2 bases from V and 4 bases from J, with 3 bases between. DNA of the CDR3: TGTGCCAGCAGTTACCGTTACGAGCAGTACTTC. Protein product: CASSYRYEQYF.

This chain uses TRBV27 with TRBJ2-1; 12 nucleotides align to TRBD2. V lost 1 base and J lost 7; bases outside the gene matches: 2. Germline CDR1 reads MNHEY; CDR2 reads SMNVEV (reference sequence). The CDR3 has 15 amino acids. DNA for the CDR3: TGTGCCAGCAGTTTATTACTAGCGGGAGGAAATGAGCAGTTCTTC. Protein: CASSLLLAGGNEQFF.

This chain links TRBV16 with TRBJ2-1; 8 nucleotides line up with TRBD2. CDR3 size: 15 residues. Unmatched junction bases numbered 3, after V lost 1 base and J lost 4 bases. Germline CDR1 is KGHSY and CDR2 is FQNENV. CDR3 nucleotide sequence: TGTGCCAGCAGCCAATTTAGCGGGACTTACAATGAGCAGTTCTTC. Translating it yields CASSQFSGTYNEQFF.

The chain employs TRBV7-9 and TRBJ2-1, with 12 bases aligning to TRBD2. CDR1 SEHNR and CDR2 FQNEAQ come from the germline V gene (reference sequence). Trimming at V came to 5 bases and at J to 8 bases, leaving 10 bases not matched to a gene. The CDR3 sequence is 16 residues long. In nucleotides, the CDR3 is TGTGCCAGCAGCACTAGCGGGAGGCCCCCTGCTGATGAGCAGTTCTTC. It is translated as CASSTSGRPPADEQFF.

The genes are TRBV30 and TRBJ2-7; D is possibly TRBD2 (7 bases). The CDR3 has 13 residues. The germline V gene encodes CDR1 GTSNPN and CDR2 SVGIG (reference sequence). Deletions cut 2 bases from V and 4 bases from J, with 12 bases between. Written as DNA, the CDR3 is TGTGCCTGGAGTCGCGGGGGCGGGTACGAGCAGTACTTC. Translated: CAWSRGGGYEQYF. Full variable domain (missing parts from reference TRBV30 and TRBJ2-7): SQTIHQWPATLVQPVGSPLSLECTVEGTSNPNLYWYRQAAGRGLQLLFYSVGIGQISSEVPQNLSASRPQDRQFILSSKKLLLSDSGFYLCAWSRGGGYEQYFGPGTRLTVT.

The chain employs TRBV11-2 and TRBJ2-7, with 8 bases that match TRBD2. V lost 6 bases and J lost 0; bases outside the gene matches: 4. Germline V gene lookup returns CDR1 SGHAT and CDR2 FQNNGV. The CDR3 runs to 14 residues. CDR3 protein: CASRTAGVSYEQYF. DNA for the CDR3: TGTGCCAGCAGGACAGCGGGAGTCTCCTACGAGCAGTACTTC.

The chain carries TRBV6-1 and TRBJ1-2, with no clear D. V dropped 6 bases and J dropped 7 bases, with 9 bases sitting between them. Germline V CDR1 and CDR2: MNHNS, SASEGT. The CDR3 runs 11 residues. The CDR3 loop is CASRERSGYTF. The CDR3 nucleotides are TGTGCCAGCAGAGAAAGGAGTGGCTACACCTTC.

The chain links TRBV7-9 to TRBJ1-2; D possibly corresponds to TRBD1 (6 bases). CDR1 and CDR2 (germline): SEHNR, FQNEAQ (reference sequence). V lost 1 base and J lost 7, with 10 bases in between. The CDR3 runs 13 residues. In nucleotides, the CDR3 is TGTGCCAGCAGCTTAGGCTCAGGGGTTGGCTACACCTTC. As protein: CASSLGSGVGYTF.

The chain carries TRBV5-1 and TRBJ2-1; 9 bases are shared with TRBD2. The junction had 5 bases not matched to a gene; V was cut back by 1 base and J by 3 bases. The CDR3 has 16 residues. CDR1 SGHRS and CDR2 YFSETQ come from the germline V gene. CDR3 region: CASSLSRTSVYNEQFF. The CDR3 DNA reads TGCGCCAGCAGCTTGTCCAGGACTAGCGTCTACAATGAGCAGTTCTTC.

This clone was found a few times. CDR3 in amino acids: CATKDRGSRETQYF. As DNA, the CDR3 is TGTGCCACCAAAGACAGGGGGTCGAGAGAGACCCAGTACTTC. The genes are TRBV5-4 and TRBJ2-5; 9 nucleotides align to TRBD1. With V trimmed by 9 bases and J by 4 bases, 10 bases remained unmatched. The length of the CDR3 is 14 residues. Germline V gene lookup returns CDR1 SGHNT and CDR2 YYREEE (reference sequence).

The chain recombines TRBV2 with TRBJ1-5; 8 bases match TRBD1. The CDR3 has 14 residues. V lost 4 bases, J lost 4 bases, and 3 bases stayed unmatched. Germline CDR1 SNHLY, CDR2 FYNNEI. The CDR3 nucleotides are TGTGCCAGCAGTGGACGGACAGGGAATCAGCCCCAGCATTTT. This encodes CASSGRTGNQPQHF.

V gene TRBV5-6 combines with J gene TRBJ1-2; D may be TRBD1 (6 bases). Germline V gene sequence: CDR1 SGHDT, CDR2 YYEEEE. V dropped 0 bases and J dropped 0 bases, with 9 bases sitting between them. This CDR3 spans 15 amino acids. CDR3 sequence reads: CASSLGDTANYGYTF. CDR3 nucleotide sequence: TGTGCCAGCAGCTTGGGGGACACGGCTAACTATGGCTACACCTTC.

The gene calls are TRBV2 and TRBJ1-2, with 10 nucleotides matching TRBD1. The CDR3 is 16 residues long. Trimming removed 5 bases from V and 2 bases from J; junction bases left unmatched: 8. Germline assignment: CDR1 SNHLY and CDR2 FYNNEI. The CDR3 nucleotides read TGTGCCAGCAGTCCGGGACAGGGGTATTTGAACTATGGCTACACCTTC. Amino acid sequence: CASSPGQGYLNYGYTF.

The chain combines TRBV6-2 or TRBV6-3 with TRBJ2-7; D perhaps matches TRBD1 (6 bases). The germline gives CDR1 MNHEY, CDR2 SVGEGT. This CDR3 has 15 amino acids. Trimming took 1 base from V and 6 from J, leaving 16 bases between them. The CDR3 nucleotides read TGTGCCAGCAGTTACTTGACTACAGGGACCTCCGAGCAGTACTTC. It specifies CASSYLTTGTSEQYF.